Given below is one T cell receptor beta chain in context. Its specificity is unknown. This entry belongs to a study of OX40 agonist ivuxolimab in advanced cancers. For the study at large: Hepatocellular carcinoma, melanoma, renal cell or head and neck cancer occurred in dose-escalation patients. The study, taken as a whole, reports: CD4+ and CD8+ blood T cells expanded clonally by week 6 at 0.1 to 3.0 mg/kg. Partial responders at 0.1-3.0 mg/kg showed near-lowest clonal expansion.

Profiled with immunoSEQ multiplex PCR; TCRdb holds only in-frame clones, not every one. The sample holds tens of thousands of clones, around nine tenths seen once. V lost 4 bases and J lost 4; bases outside the gene matches: 11. Germline CDR1 SGHRS, CDR2 YFSETQ. The CDR3 covers 16 residues. This sequence was found in an adult with an advanced solid tumor such as melanoma, head and neck, liver or kidney cancer. This chain links TRBV5-1 with TRBJ2-5; 9 nucleotides agree with TRBD2. Material: CD4+ or CD8+ T cells sorted from blood, obtained in a trial of the OX40 agonist ivuxolimab. The CDR3 coding sequence is TGCGCCAGCAGCATGGGCCCAGCGGGAGGATCAGAGACCCAGTACTTC. Protein product: CASSMGPAGGSETQYF.